The 20 T cell receptor beta chains in this list originate from one sample, sequenced in a study of regulatory T cells in long-lasting Graves disease. Arm-PCR with iRepertoire HTBI primers amplified the CDR3 regions for these TCR beta libraries. TCRdb ran MiXCR on the multiplex PCR reads and lists one entry per CDR3 protein. The sample carries approximately 560,000 distinct CDR3 sequences, more than 15% recorded once. This sample's time point: newly diagnosed GD, antithyroid drugs for less than 3 months. PBMCs were the source of the RNA used for TCR sequencing. These data are also associated with another study on T cells in Graves' hyperthyroidism and ophthalmopathy.

This sample comprised peripheral blood mononuclear cells (PBMCs), obtained at new diagnosis, from a patient treated with antithyroid drugs. These receptors all stem from a man aged 18 to 30 with Graves disease.

Concerning this clonotype: Germline and junction disagree at one end, which may indicate a read error. The chain has TRBV20-1 and TRBJ2-7, with D possibly TRBD2 on 6 matching bases. Germline values: CDR1 DFQATT, CDR2 SNEGSKA (reference sequence). There are 14 residues in the CDR3. The CDR3 nucleotides are TGCAGTGCGAGAGGGCGGGGAATCACCTACGAGCAGTACTTC. It yields the protein CSARGRGITYEQYF.

In its sample, this clonotype was seen many times. The J gene is TRBJ2-1, the V gene TRBV12-3 or TRBV12-4, with 8 bases aligning to TRBD1. This CDR3 has 13 amino acids. The V segment lost 6 bases and the J segment 7 bases; nucleotides outside the gene matches: 5. DNA of the CDR3: TGTGCCAGCAGCCTAACAGGGGGAAATGAGCAGTTCTTC. The encoded protein is CASSLTGGNEQFF.

This clonotype was detected only a few times. The chain carries TRBV5-5 and TRBJ1-2, with TRBD1 as a possible D gene (5 bases). This CDR3 has 15 amino acids. The ends were cut back, 4 bases at V and 8 bases at J, with 21 bases in the middle. The germline gives CDR1 SGHKS, CDR2 YYEKEE (reference sequence). Here the CDR3 DNA reads TGTGCCAGCAGCCGTTATCATGGGCAGGGTAACGGCTACACCTTC. Its protein is CASSRYHGQGNGYTF.

This clonotype was observed many times. This chain joins TRBV30 and TRBJ2-5; a possible D gene is TRBD1 (6 bases). This CDR3 contains 13 residues. Germline values: CDR1 GTSNPN, CDR2 SVGIG (reference sequence). Trimming cost V 5 bases and J 1 base, with 11 bases left between them. The CDR3 nucleotides read TGTGCCTGGTCGACAGGCTTCCAAGAGACCCAGTACTTC. It codes for CAWSTGFQETQYF. The full variable domain, rest sourced from reference TRBV30 and TRBJ2-5, is SQTIHQWPATLVQPVGSPLSLECTVEGTSNPNLYWYRQAAGRGLQLLFYSVGIGQISSEVPQNLSASRPQDRQFILSSKKLLLSDSGFYLCAWSTGFQETQYFGPGTRLLVL.

Many counts were recorded for this clonotype. J is TRBJ2-1 and V is TRBV11-3, with D possibly matching TRBD1 (5 bases). Germline CDR1 and CDR2: SGHNT and YENEEA. With 6 bases removed from V and 9 bases from J, the gap between germline ends came to 15 bases. The CDR3 runs 13 residues. CDR3 sequence: CASRQGAGGEQFF. For the CDR3, the DNA is TGTGCCAGCAGGCAAGGGGCCGGCGGTGAGCAGTTCTTC.

V usage is TRBV5-1 and J usage is TRBJ1-1, with 7 bases aligning to TRBD1. Germline values: CDR1 SGHRS, CDR2 YFSETQ. V was clipped by 7 bases and J by 0 bases; unmatched bases: 18. The CDR3 covers 18 residues. The CDR3 DNA reads as TGCGCCAGCTTTCCCGTTTGGTGGGACAGAGTTATGAACACTGAAGCTTTCTTT. It specifies CASFPVWWDRVMNTEAFF.

CDR3 region: CASSLTSAGNTIYF. The DNA for the CDR3 is TGTGCCAGTAGTTTGACGTCCGCTGGAAACACCATATATTTT. This chain joins TRBV19 and TRBJ1-3; D gene unclear. Germline assignment: CDR1 LNHDA and CDR2 SQIVND (reference sequence). The CDR3 contains 14 residues. V dropped 5 bases and J dropped 2 bases, with 10 bases sitting between them.

This chain connects TRBV7-2 to TRBJ2-1, with TRBD2 matching over 7 bases. The CDR3 extends over 14 amino acids. CDR1 is SGHTA, CDR2 FQGNSA, per germline. J lost 9 bases, V lost 4 bases, and 9 bases had no gene match. The CDR3 nucleotides are TGTGCCAGCAGCTCGCCCGGACTAGTCATTGAGCAGTTCTTC. Translated, it gives CASSSPGLVIEQFF.

The genes are TRBV11-2 and TRBJ2-1; 11 bases are shared with TRBD1. Germline V gene sequence: CDR1 SGHAT, CDR2 FQNNGV. Losses at the gene ends were 0 bases for V and 6 bases for J; bases not matched to a gene: 16. The CDR3 length is 20 residues. Written as DNA, the CDR3 is TGTGCCAGCAGCTTAGATTTTCCTCCCCTGTGGGACAGGGGGTTCAATGAGCAGTTCTTC. Its protein is CASSLDFPPLWDRGFNEQFF.

In its sample, this clonotype was seen many times. V usage is TRBV28 and J usage is TRBJ2-3, with TRBD1 matching over 7 bases. CDR1 and CDR2 (germline): MDHEN, SYDVKM. V lost 3 bases and J lost 6; bases outside the gene matches: 12. CDR3 length: 16 residues. The CDR3 coding sequence is TGTGCCAGCAGTTTCCGGGACAGCCCCCCGGGGGATACGCAGTATTTT. As protein: CASSFRDSPPGDTQYF.

This chain links TRBV27 with TRBJ2-4; 11 nucleotides line up with TRBD2. Germline CDR1 reads MNHEY; CDR2 reads SMNVEV (reference sequence). This CDR3 has 19 amino acids. Unmatched junction bases numbered 13, after V lost 6 bases and J lost 0 bases. The CDR3 DNA follows: TGTGCCAGCAGCCAACTAGCGGGAGTGGGAAGAGTAGCCAAAAACATTCAGTACTTC. Amino acids: CASSQLAGVGRVAKNIQYF.

V gene TRBV24-1 combines with J gene TRBJ2-3; TRBD1 might be the D (6 bases). V dropped 4 bases and J dropped 2 bases, with 15 bases sitting between them. This CDR3 has 16 residues. CDR1 and CDR2 (germline): KGHDR, SFDVKD. CDR3 in amino acids: CATSDPGTMHTDTQYF. DNA for the CDR3: TGTGCCACCAGTGACCCCGGGACAATGCACACAGATACGCAGTATTTT.

This clonotype was detected only a few times. This chain connects TRBV6-2 or TRBV6-3 to TRBJ2-3; tentatively, D is TRBD1 (6 bases). Germline CDR1 reads MNHEY; CDR2 reads SVGEGT. The CDR3 extends over 15 amino acids. The V end lost 6 bases, the J end lost 1 base, and 14 bases lay between the germline ends. The CDR3 sequence is CASRPRGWGTDTQYF. CDR3 sequence (DNA): TGTGCCAGCAGGCCCAGGGGCTGGGGCACAGATACGCAGTATTTT.

This clonotype was seen ten or more times. The chain has TRBV12-3 or TRBV12-4 and TRBJ2-3; possible D gene TRBD2, 6 bases. The CDR3 has 16 amino acids. Trimming left V 6 bases short and J 0 bases short, with 16 bases between. CDR3 region: CASRQSGQLSTDTQYF. In DNA, the CDR3 is TGTGCCAGCAGACAAAGCGGGCAGCTTAGCACAGATACGCAGTATTTT.

This clonotype was detected many times. This chain's CDR3 is CASSTLNRGRSYNEQFF. CDR3 sequence (DNA): TGTGCCAGCAGTACGCTCAACAGGGGAAGGTCCTACAATGAGCAGTTCTTC. V and J are TRBV2 and TRBJ2-1, with 7 bases aligning to TRBD1. Germline CDR1 is SNHLY and CDR2 is FYNNEI. CDR3 length: 17 amino acids. Trimming cost V 5 bases and J 1 base; bases outside gene matches: 11.

This clonotype was counted ten times or more. The V gene is TRBV12-3 or TRBV12-4, the J gene TRBJ2-7; weak D call: TRBD1 (6 bases). Trimming took 7 bases from V and 0 from J, leaving 10 bases between them. This CDR3 region has 13 residues. The CDR3 DNA follows: TGTGCCAGCATGGTGGGGGCCTCCTACGAGCAGTACTTC. As protein: CASMVGASYEQYF.

This clonotype was found many times. The CDR3 here is CASSNPRPPGYTF. In DNA, the CDR3 is TGTGCCAGCAGTAACCCGAGGCCCCCTGGCTACACCTTC. This chain links TRBV6-5 with TRBJ1-2; no clear D gene. This CDR3 is 13 amino acids long. CDR1 and CDR2 from the germline V gene are MNHEY and SVGAGI. Trimming took 5 bases from V and 7 from J, leaving 14 bases between them.

This clonotype appeared a few times. This chain connects TRBV24-1 to TRBJ2-2, with D perhaps given as TRBD1 or TRBD2 (5 bases each). Trimming shortened V by 4 bases and J by 2 bases, and 13 bases separated the two germline ends. This CDR3 has 16 residues. The germline V gene encodes CDR1 KGHDR and CDR2 SFDVKD. CDR3 region: CATSDSFGANTGELFF. The CDR3 coding sequence is TGTGCCACCAGTGACAGCTTCGGGGCAAACACCGGGGAGCTGTTTTTT.

The CDR3 DNA follows: TGTGCCAGCAGCCGCACCGGGGAGGGCTCCTACGAGCAGTACTTC. It translates to CASSRTGEGSYEQYF. The rearrangement links TRBV7-9 to TRBJ2-7; 7 bases are a match to TRBD2. V was clipped by 5 bases and J by 0 bases; unmatched bases: 7. The CDR3 has 15 residues. The germline gives CDR1 SEHNR, CDR2 FQNEAQ (reference sequence).

This clonotype was seen repeatedly, ten times or more. V is TRBV6-1 and J is TRBJ2-7, with a possible D match to TRBD2 (5 bases). CDR3 size: 13 residues. Looked up from germline, CDR1 is MNHNS and CDR2 is SASEGT. V dropped 6 bases and J dropped 3 bases, with 12 bases sitting between them. The chain's CDR3 is CASSEQTSYEQYF. Written as DNA, the CDR3 is TGTGCCAGCAGCGAACAAACTAGCTACGAGCAGTACTTC.